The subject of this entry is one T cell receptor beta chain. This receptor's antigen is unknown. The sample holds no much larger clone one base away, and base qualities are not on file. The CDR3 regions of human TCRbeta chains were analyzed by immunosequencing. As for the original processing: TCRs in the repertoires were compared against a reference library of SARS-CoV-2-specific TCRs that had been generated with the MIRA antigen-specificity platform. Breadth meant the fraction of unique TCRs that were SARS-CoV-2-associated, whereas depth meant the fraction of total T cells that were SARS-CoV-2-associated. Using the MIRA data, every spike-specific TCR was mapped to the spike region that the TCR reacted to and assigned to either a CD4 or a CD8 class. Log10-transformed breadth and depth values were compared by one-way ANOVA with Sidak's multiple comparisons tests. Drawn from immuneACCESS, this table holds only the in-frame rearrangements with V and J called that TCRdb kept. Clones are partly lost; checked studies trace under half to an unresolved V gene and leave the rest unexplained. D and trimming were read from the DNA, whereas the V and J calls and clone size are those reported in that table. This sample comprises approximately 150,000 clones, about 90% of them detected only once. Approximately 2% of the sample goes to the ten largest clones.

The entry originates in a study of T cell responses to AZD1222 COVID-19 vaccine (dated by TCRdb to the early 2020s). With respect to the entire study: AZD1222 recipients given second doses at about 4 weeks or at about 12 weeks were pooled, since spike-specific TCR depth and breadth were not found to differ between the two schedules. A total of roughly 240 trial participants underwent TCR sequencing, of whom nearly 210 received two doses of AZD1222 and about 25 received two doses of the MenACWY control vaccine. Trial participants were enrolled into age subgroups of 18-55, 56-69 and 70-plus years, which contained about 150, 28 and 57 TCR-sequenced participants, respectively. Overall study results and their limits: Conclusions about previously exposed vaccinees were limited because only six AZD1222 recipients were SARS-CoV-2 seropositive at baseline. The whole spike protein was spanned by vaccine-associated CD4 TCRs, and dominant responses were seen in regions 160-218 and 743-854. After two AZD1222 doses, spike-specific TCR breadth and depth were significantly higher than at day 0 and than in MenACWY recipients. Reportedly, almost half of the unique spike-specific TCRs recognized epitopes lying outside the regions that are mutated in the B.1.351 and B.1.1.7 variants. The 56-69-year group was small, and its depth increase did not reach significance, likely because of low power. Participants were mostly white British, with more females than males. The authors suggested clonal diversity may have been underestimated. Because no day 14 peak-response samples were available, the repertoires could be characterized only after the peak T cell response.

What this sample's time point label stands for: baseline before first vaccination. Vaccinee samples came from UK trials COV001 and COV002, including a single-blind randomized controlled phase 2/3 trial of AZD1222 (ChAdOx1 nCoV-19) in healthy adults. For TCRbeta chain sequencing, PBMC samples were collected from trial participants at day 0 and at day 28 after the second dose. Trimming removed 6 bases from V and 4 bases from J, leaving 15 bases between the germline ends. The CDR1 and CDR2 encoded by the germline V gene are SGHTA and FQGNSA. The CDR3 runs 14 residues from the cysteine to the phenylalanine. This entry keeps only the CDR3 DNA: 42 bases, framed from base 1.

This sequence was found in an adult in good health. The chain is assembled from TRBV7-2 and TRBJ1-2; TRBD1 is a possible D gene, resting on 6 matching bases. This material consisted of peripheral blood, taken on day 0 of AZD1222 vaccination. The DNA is TGTGCCAGCAGTAAACAGGGCATCAGCTATGGCTACACCTTC. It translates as CASSKQGISYGYTF.